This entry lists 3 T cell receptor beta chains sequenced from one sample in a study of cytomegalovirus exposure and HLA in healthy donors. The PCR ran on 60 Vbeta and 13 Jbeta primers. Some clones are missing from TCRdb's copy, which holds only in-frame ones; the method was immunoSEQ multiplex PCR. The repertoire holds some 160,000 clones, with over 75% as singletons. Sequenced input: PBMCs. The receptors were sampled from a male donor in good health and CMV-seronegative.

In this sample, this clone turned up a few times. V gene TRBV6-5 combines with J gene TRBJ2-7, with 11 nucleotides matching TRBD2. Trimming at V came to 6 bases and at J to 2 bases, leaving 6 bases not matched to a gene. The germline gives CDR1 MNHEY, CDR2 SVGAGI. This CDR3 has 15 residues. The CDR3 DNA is TGTGCCAGCAGCTTAGCGGGGGGGGTCGCCTACGAGCAGTACTTC. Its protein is CASSLAGGVAYEQYF.

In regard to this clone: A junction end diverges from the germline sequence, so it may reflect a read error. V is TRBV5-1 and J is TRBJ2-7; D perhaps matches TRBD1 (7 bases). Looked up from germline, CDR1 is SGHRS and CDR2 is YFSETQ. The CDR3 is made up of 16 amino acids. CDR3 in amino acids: CATQTGDRIHAYGQYF. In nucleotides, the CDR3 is TGCGCCACCCAAACGGGGGACAGAATTCACGCCTACGGGCAGTACTTC.

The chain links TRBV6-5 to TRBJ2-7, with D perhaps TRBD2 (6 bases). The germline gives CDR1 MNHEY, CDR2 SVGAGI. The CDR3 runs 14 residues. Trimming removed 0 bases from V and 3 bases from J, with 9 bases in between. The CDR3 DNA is TGTGCCAGCAGTTACTCGACGGGGGTCTACGAGCAGTACTTC. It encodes CASSYSTGVYEQYF.